These 9 T cell receptor beta chains came from one sample sequenced in a study of post-analysis software for immune sequencing data. Built from TCR beta cDNA, the libraries had unique molecular identifiers in them. TCRdb used MiXCR to reprocess the PCR reads, holding one entry per CDR3 protein. Among 170,000 or so distinct CDR3 sequences, over 25% were seen once, and the ten largest hold about 1.6%. These receptors have no known antigen. Findings of the study overall: In patients, TRBV5-6, TRBV5-1 and TRBV20-1 belonged to five or six TRBV segments found more frequently than in controls.

Input material: blood. These receptors originate from a girl between 5 and 17 years old with multiple sclerosis.

This chain uses TRBV4-1 with TRBJ2-1; 11 bases match TRBD2. V lost 6 bases, J lost 4 bases, and 8 bases stayed unmatched. Germline V lookup: CDR1 MGHRA, CDR2 YSYEKL. The CDR3 runs to 16 residues. The CDR3 loop reads CASRRTGTSGYNEQFF. The CDR3 DNA sequence: TGCGCCAGCAGGCGTACCGGGACTAGCGGATACAATGAGCAGTTCTTC.

The rearrangement links TRBV7-2 to TRBJ2-7; D unresolved. Trimming removed 2 bases from V and 5 bases from J, with 16 bases in between. Germline CDR1 reads SGHTA; CDR2 reads FQGNSA. This CDR3 is 15 amino acids long. The CDR3 is CASSLSVIGGHEQYF. CDR3 sequence (DNA): TGTGCCAGCAGCTTATCGGTCATTGGCGGTCACGAGCAGTACTTC.

The rearrangement uses TRBV20-1 and TRBJ2-4; D possibly corresponds to TRBD1 (6 bases). The end of the DNA aligns better with TRBJ2-7, so the J call may be wrong. The CDR3 sequence is 13 residues long. CDR1 is DFQATT, CDR2 SNEGSKA, per germline (reference sequence). CDR3 nucleotides: TGCAGTGCTAAAGACAGGTTAACCTACGAGCAGTACTTC. Residues: CSAKDRLTYEQYF.

This clonotype came up many times. The CDR3, as DNA: TGTGCCACCAGCAGAGGCAGGGCTAATCAGCCCCAGCATTTT. Its protein is CATSRGRANQPQHF. This sequence joins TRBV15 and TRBJ1-5; maybe TRBD1 (5 bases). The V end was cut by 1 base, the J end by 4 bases, with 8 bases between. Germline assignment: CDR1 LNHNV and CDR2 YYDKDF (reference sequence). The CDR3 length is 14 residues.

About this clonotype: Since a much larger clone is just one base distant, this may be a read error. CDR3 loop: CVCRGAGGFTQYF. Here the CDR3 DNA reads TGTGTCTGTCGGGGGGCGGGAGGGTTTACGCAGTATTTT. The V and J genes are TRBV6-6 and TRBJ2-3; TRBD2 matches 9 bases. Germline CDR1 reads MNHNY; CDR2 reads SVGAGI (reference sequence). This CDR3 has 13 amino acids.

Notes on this clonotype: A read error may be the cause here, since a much bigger clone is one base away. The V gene is TRBV24-1, the J gene TRBJ2-7; D gene ambiguous. Germline V CDR1 and CDR2: KGHDR, SFDVKD. The CDR3 sequence is 15 residues long. With 9 bases removed from V and 7 bases from J, the gap between germline ends came to 24 bases. The DNA of the CDR3 is TGTGCCACCTTGGCGGCTTTGATTTCCTACAATGAGCAGTACTTC. This encodes CATLAALISYNEQYF.

Concerning this clonotype itself: This may come from a read error, since a much larger clone is one base off. The J gene is TRBJ2-7, the V gene TRBV6-5, with 8 bases identical to TRBD2. V lost 7 bases to trimming and J lost 7 bases; unmatched junction nucleotides: 6. The CDR3 consists of 12 residues. Germline V gene data show CDR1 as MNHEY and CDR2 as SVGAGI. The CDR3 here is CASNSGNNEQYF. DNA of the CDR3: TGTGCCAGCAATAGCGGGAACAATGAGCAGTACTTC.

The chain recombines TRBV7-2 with TRBJ2-7; 13 bases align to TRBD2. The CDR3 is made up of 17 amino acids. Germline lookup yields CDR1 SGHTA and CDR2 FQGNSA. Trimming at V came to 2 bases and at J to 7 bases, leaving 11 bases not matched to a gene. The chain's CDR3 is CASSLPFGLAGANEQYF. The CDR3 DNA is TGTGCCAGCAGCTTACCCTTCGGACTAGCGGGGGCCAATGAGCAGTACTTC.

This clonotype has at least ten counts. CDR3 loop: CSARRAGVGEETQYF. The CDR3 DNA reads TGCAGTGCTAGACGAGCGGGAGTGGGGGAAGAGACCCAGTACTTC. The chain links TRBV20-1 to TRBJ2-5; 8 positions match TRBD2. The CDR3 extends over 15 amino acids. The junction had 8 bases not matched to a gene; V was cut back by 2 bases and J by 3 bases. Germline assignment: CDR1 DFQATT and CDR2 SNEGSKA (reference sequence).